Shown below are 2 T cell receptor beta chains from a single sample sequenced in a study of T cells in Graves' hyperthyroidism and ophthalmopathy. Researchers took RNA transcripts and amplified the TCR beta CDR3 regions from them. An initial round of RT-PCR targeting the TCR CDR3 relied on the HTBI primer set. Each CDR3 protein gets one entry after TCRdb re-called the multiplex PCR reads with MiXCR. The table has hundreds of thousands of distinct CDR3 sequences, roughly 40% seen once. The sample taken for sequencing was blood. All receptors come from a man in his late teens or twenties with Graves' hyperthyroidism.

In regard to this clonotype: One junction end does not reproduce the germline sequence, and a read error may be involved. The V and J genes are TRBV7-2 and TRBJ2-6; unclear D gene. The CDR3 length is 16 residues. The V gene's germline CDR1 is SGHTA and CDR2 FQGNSA. CDR3 coding DNA: TGCGCCAGCAGCCAAGATATAAGCTCTGGGGCCAACGTCCTGACTTTC. It translates to CASSQDISSGANVLTF.

The V and J genes are TRBV6-5 and TRBJ1-5; maybe TRBD1 (5 bases). This CDR3 is built from 15 residues. The germline CDR1 and CDR2 sequences are MNHEY and SVGAGI. Between the trimmed V and J ends, which lost 2 bases and 5 bases, there was a span of 13 bases. This chain's CDR3 is CASSYGQGGDQPQHF. The DNA for the CDR3 is TGTGCCAGCAGTTACGGGCAGGGAGGGGATCAGCCCCAGCATTTT.